Below, 3 T cell receptor beta chains from the same sample are listed, as sequenced in a study of CD4 T cells in relation to SARS-CoV-2 and coronaviruses. Antigens of these TCRs are unknown. Clones were read by immunoSEQ multiplex PCR, and TCRdb kept only the in-frame ones, dropping some. Among tens of thousands of clones listed, 74% were seen once. CD4+ T cells from unexposed donors were obtained before the COVID-19 pandemic (2011-2018). The cells were cultured for approximately ten days before CD4+ T cells were isolated. Input material: CD4+ T cells from PBMCs, cultured in vitro. The origin of the receptors is a human donor in good health.

This clone was detected once. J is TRBJ2-1 and V is TRBV5-1; 11 positions match TRBD2. From germline, CDR1 is SGHRS and CDR2 YFSETQ. V was clipped by 0 bases and J by 3 bases; unmatched bases: 8. The CDR3 runs to 18 residues. CDR3 nucleotide sequence: TGCGCCAGCAGCTTGGGTTTGCTAGCGGGAGGAAGCTACAATGAGCAGTTCTTC. This codes for CASSLGLLAGGSYNEQFF.

The chain employs TRBV4-1 and TRBJ2-6; D not certain. This CDR3 region has 18 residues. Germline CDR1 reads MGHRA; CDR2 reads YSYEKL. The V and J ends lost 3 bases and 0 bases respectively, with 15 bases between them. The CDR3 DNA is TGCGCCAGCAGCCATGGCGGTGGGCTTAGCTCTGGGGCCAACGTCCTGACTTTC. It encodes CASSHGGGLSSGANVLTF.

The gene calls are TRBV6-1 and TRBJ1-1; D is unclear. The CDR3 totals 12 residues. Per the germline V gene, CDR1 is MNHNS and CDR2 is SASEGT. With 3 bases removed from V and 6 bases from J, the gap between germline ends came to 8 bases. CDR3: CASSDAEPEAFF. The CDR3 DNA follows: TGTGCCAGCAGTGATGCGGAACCTGAAGCTTTCTTT.